These T cell receptor beta chains were read from a single sample in a study of T cell clones after liver transplantation. The method was immunoSEQ multiplex PCR; TCRdb's version includes in-frame clones alone and lacks a portion of them. The sample includes over 50,000 clones, 65% to 85% of them seen just once. This specimen was CD4+ T cells from blood, taken before liver transplant. The receptor source for this set is a human donor who received a liver transplant. Each CDR3 is given with its conserved first and last residue. A D gene is named only where the DNA matches it firmly. Size is stated for part of the rows, as once, few or many counts, or as a class when the clone is expanded.

CDR3 length,J gene,clone size,D gene,V gene,CDR3 DNA,CDR3 protein
14,TRBJ1-2,-,TRBD1,TRBV28,TGTGCCAGTACAAAATTCGGGACAGCTTATGGCTACACCTTC,CASTKFGTAYGYTF
14,TRBJ2-3,few,-,TRBV11-2,TGTGCCAGCAGCTACACTAGAAACACAGATACGCAGTATTTT,CASSYTRNTDTQYF
16,TRBJ1-1,-,TRBD1,TRBV5-1,TGCGCCAGCAGCTCTTCCCTTGGACAGGGGAACACTGAAGCTTTCTTT,CASSSSLGQGNTEAFF
16,TRBJ1-6,-,-,TRBV2,TGTGCCAGCAGTGAAAACGCCCGGGGTACTAATTCACCCCTCCACTTT,CASSENARGTNSPLHF
13,TRBJ2-2,-,-,TRBV14,TGTGCCAGCAGCCAGTCGGCACCGGGGGAGCTGTTTTTT,CASSQSAPGELFF
14,TRBJ2-3,-,TRBD2,TRBV9,TGTGCCAGCAGCGTAGCCGGGGGGGCAGATACGCAGTATTTT,CASSVAGGADTQYF
13,TRBJ1-3,-,-,TRBV4-3,TGCGCCAGCAGCCAAGAGGTCGCACGGGACATGGTTTTT,CASSQEVARDMVF
15,TRBJ2-2,once,-,TRBV9,TGTGCCAGCAGCGTAGGACAGGCGAACACCGGGGAGCTGTTTTTT,CASSVGQANTGELFF
15,TRBJ2-7,-,TRBD1,TRBV27,TGTGCCAGCAGTCCATCTACGGGACAGGGTTATGAGCAGTACTTC,CASSPSTGQGYEQYF
13,TRBJ2-2,-,-,TRBV11-3,TGTGCCAGCAGCTCGATAAGCACCGGGGAGCTGTTTTTT,CASSSISTGELFF
15,TRBJ1-6,once,-,TRBV19,TGTGCCAGTAGTATAAAGCAGGGGCCGGGTTCACCCCTCCACTTT,CASSIKQGPGSPLHF
14,TRBJ2-7,-,-,TRBV6-5,TGTGCCAGCAGTTACATTGGGCTGGGGTTCGAGCAGTACTTC,CASSYIGLGFEQYF
13,TRBJ2-5,once,TRBD2,TRBV5-6,TGTGCCAGCAGGCGCGGGAGGGTAGAGACCCAGTACTTC,CASRRGRVETQYF
12,TRBJ2-5,-,-,TRBV28,TGTGCCAGCAGTTTGGAGGGGGAGACCCAGTACTTC,CASSLEGETQYF
15,TRBJ2-3,-,-,TRBV18,TGTGCCAGCTCACCACGGGGGCTGGGGACAGATACGCAGTATTTT,CASSPRGLGTDTQYF
16,TRBJ2-2,-,TRBD2,TRBV11-1,TGTGCCAGCAGCTCAGCAGCGGGAGTGCTTACCGGGGAGCTGTTTTTT,CASSSAAGVLTGELFF
17,TRBJ2-5,-,-,TRBV7-3,TGTGCCAGCAGCTTATTTGGATCGGCGGGGAGACAAGAGACCCAGTACTTC,CASSLFGSAGRQETQYF
14,TRBJ2-1,-,TRBD2,TRBV5-1,TGCGCCAGCAGCTTGACTAGCGGCAACAATGAGCAGTTCTTC,CASSLTSGNNEQFF
15,TRBJ2-5,-,TRBD2,TRBV19,TGTGCCAGTACCAGGACTAGCGGGGGGGAAGAGACCCAGTACTTC,CASTRTSGGEETQYF
14,TRBJ1-4,once,-,TRBV7-9,TGTGCCAGCAGCCCTTTATCCCCAAATGAAAAACTGTTTTTT,CASSPLSPNEKLFF
15,TRBJ2-1,-,-,TRBV7-9,TGTGCCAGCAGACAGCCTGGCGGGGACTACAATGAGCAGTTCTTC,CASRQPGGDYNEQFF
16,TRBJ2-1,-,-,TRBV12-5,TGTGCTAGTGGTTCATCCGTTGGTCCCTCCTACAATGAGCAGTTCTTC,CASGSSVGPSYNEQFF
12,TRBJ2-2,-,-,TRBV2,TGTGCCAGCAATCGTAACACCGGGGAGCTGTTTTTT,CASNRNTGELFF
15,TRBJ2-5,once,TRBD1,TRBV9,TGTGCCAGCAGCAACCCGGGACAGGCGGGAGAGACCCAGTACTTC,CASSNPGQAGETQYF
16,TRBJ2-1,-,TRBD2,TRBV4-2,TGTGCCAGCAGCCTGACGGGACTAGCCTCCTACAATGAGCAGTTCTTC,CASSLTGLASYNEQFF
14,TRBJ2-7,-,TRBD1,TRBV30,TGTGCCTATTCCGCGGGACAGGGGTTCTACGAGCAGTACTTC,CAYSAGQGFYEQYF
16,TRBJ2-7,-,TRBD2,TRBV4-1,TGCGCCAGCAGCCAAGGGGGGGCGGGAGGAATCTACGAGCAGTACTTC,CASSQGGAGGIYEQYF
15,TRBJ2-1,-,TRBD2,TRBV4-2,TGTGCCAGCAGCCAAAGGCTGGGCGGGAGGAATGAGCAGTTCTTC,CASSQRLGGRNEQFF
13,TRBJ2-7,-,-,TRBV11-3,TGTGCCAGCAGTGCTAGGCCTTCCTACGAGCAGTACTTC,CASSARPSYEQYF
13,TRBJ1-2,-,TRBD1,TRBV2,TGTGCCAGCAGCGGGGGACAGGGGAGCGGCTACACCTTC,CASSGGQGSGYTF
18,TRBJ1-3,once,-,TRBV19,TGTGCCAGTTCAAAACAGTCGGGGCAGGTTCGCTCTGGAAACACCATATATTTT,CASSKQSGQVRSGNTIYF
15,TRBJ1-5,-,TRBD1,TRBV7-6,TGTGCCAGCAGCTTGACAGGGGGGAGCAATCAGCCCCAGCATTTT,CASSLTGGSNQPQHF
16,TRBJ1-6,-,-,TRBV7-9,TGTGCCAGCAGCTTAGCGGATCTATTGGTAAATTCACCCCTCCACTTT,CASSLADLLVNSPLHF
13,TRBJ1-4,-,-,TRBV5-1,TGCGCCAGCAGGAGGACAGAGAATGAAAAACTGTTTTTT,CASRRTENEKLFF
18,TRBJ2-1,-,TRBD2,TRBV27,TGTGCCAGCAGTTTTGGACTAGCGGGAGGGCCCTCCTACAATGAGCAGTTCTTC,CASSFGLAGGPSYNEQFF
15,TRBJ1-2,-,TRBD1,TRBV6-6,TGTGCCAGCAGTCCCCGGGACAGGGGGATCTATGGCTACACCTTC,CASSPRDRGIYGYTF
12,TRBJ2-7,-,-,TRBV28,TGTGCCAGCAGCAGGTTTTCTTACGAGCAGTACTTC,CASSRFSYEQYF
17,TRBJ2-7,few,TRBD2,TRBV7-2,TGTGCCAGCATCGCTAAGGGTACTAGCGGGGGTTACTACGAGCAGTACTTC,CASIAKGTSGGYYEQYF
14,TRBJ2-1,-,TRBD1,TRBV27,TGTGCCAGCAGCTTACGGACAGGCGTCCATGAGCAGTTCTTC,CASSLRTGVHEQFF
17,TRBJ2-2,-,-,TRBV21-1,TGTGCCAGCAGCAAATCGCGATTGGGGCAGAACACCGGGGAGCTGTTTTTT,CASSKSRLGQNTGELFF
14,TRBJ2-7,-,-,TRBV5-1,TGCGCCAGCAGCCCCCCCGCCAGGCGTGAGGAGCAGTACTTC,CASSPPARREEQYF
13,TRBJ1-5,-,-,TRBV7-2,TGTGCCAGCACGCAGGGGCCTAATCAGCCCCAGCATTTT,CASTQGPNQPQHF
15,TRBJ2-1,-,TRBD1,TRBV2,TGTGCCAGCAGCGAGCAGGGGGCATCCTACAATGAGCAGTTCTTC,CASSEQGASYNEQFF
16,TRBJ2-6,-,TRBD1,TRBV6-5,TGTGCCAGCAGTTCCGACAGGGTAGTAGGGGCCAACGTCCTGACTTTC,CASSSDRVVGANVLTF
15,TRBJ1-2,few,TRBD1,TRBV9,TGTGCCAGCAGCGTAGGCTCAGGGGGCGACTATGGCTACACCTTC,CASSVGSGGDYGYTF
15,TRBJ2-7,-,TRBD2,TRBV5-1,TGCGCCAGCAGCTTGGAGCTAGCGGGAGGGCCCGAGCAGTACTTC,CASSLELAGGPEQYF
15,TRBJ2-2,-,TRBD2,TRBV7-2,TGTGCCAGCAGCTTTAGCGGGAGTAATACCGGGGAGCTGTTTTTT,CASSFSGSNTGELFF
18,TRBJ2-6,-,TRBD1,TRBV7-9,TGTGCCAGCAGCTTCTTTTTCCAGGGGGCGTCTGGGGCCAACGTCCTGACTTTC,CASSFFFQGASGANVLTF
15,TRBJ2-5,-,TRBD2,TRBV7-2,TGTGCCAGCAGCTCGCCCCTAGCGGGGCGGGAGACCCAGTACTTC,CASSSPLAGRETQYF